This is a list of T cell receptor beta chains from one sample in a study of T-cell reconstitution after alpha-beta-depleted transplantation in children. TCRdb analysed the PCR reads with MiXCR anew, one entry per CDR3 protein. The table has 120,000 or so distinct CDR3 sequences, roughly 24% seen once. The sample here was PBMCs, mostly from graft donor cells, taken 180 days after TCRalphabeta/CD19-depleted stem cell transplant. Receptors were obtained from a male patient aged 2 to 10 who had a stem cell transplant for chronic granulomatous disease, so the T cells may come from the graft donor. The conserved cysteine and the conserved F or W are not part of the CDR3 here. The order of the fields is D gene, V gene, J gene, CDR3 length, CDR3 protein. D genes are given only for firm matches.

D gene: -; V gene: TRBV15; J gene: TRBJ1-1; CDR3 length: 12; CDR3 protein: ATSRGPTNTEAF
D gene: -; V gene: TRBV5-5; J gene: TRBJ2-1; CDR3 length: 14; CDR3 protein: ASSLGLAFSYNEQF
D gene: -; V gene: TRBV6-6; J gene: TRBJ2-5; CDR3 length: 13; CDR3 protein: ASNTGYHPGETQY
D gene: -; V gene: TRBV7-2; J gene: TRBJ1-1; CDR3 length: 12; CDR3 protein: ASSFLGLNTEAF
D gene: TRBD1; V gene: TRBV11-1; J gene: TRBJ2-7; CDR3 length: 13; CDR3 protein: ASSPGQATSYEQY
D gene: TRBD1; V gene: TRBV27; J gene: TRBJ2-1; CDR3 length: 13; CDR3 protein: ASSFTGGLGGEQF
D gene: -; V gene: TRBV19; J gene: TRBJ2-7; CDR3 length: 11; CDR3 protein: ASSRSRAYEQY
D gene: TRBD1; V gene: TRBV12-3/TRBV12-4; J gene: TRBJ2-3; CDR3 length: 11; CDR3 protein: ASSLGTGTTQY
D gene: -; V gene: TRBV6-4; J gene: TRBJ1-2; CDR3 length: 10; CDR3 protein: ASSDGDYGYT
D gene: -; V gene: TRBV12-3/TRBV12-4; J gene: TRBJ2-1; CDR3 length: 11; CDR3 protein: ASSPPLGSKGL
D gene: TRBD1; V gene: TRBV20-1; J gene: TRBJ1-1; CDR3 length: 10; CDR3 protein: SASAGGPEAF
D gene: TRBD1; V gene: TRBV7-3; J gene: TRBJ1-1; CDR3 length: 12; CDR3 protein: ASSPRGRSTEAF
D gene: TRBD2; V gene: TRBV6-1; J gene: TRBJ2-3; CDR3 length: 15; CDR3 protein: ASSEKASGRSPDTQY
D gene: -; V gene: TRBV12-3/TRBV12-4; J gene: TRBJ1-2; CDR3 length: 13; CDR3 protein: ASTYHGGAGDGYT
D gene: TRBD2; V gene: TRBV12-3/TRBV12-4; J gene: TRBJ2-3; CDR3 length: 12; CDR3 protein: ASSLSGGVDTQY
D gene: TRBD1; V gene: TRBV12-3/TRBV12-4; J gene: TRBJ1-3; CDR3 length: 14; CDR3 protein: ASSLGQGLSGNTIY